This T cell receptor (beta chain) was observed in a study of shared clonotypes between healthy human individuals. Study information: The donor group consisted of a couple of women and a few men, aged 18 to 49.

This clone occurred once. Libraries were prepared by immunoSEQ multiplex PCR; TCRdb keeps only in-frame clonotypes and omits some of them. The table includes about 2.4 million clones, roughly 93% detected once. Trimming cost V 3 bases and J 7 bases, with 12 bases left between them. The germline V gene has CDR1 SGHTA and CDR2 FQGNSA. The CDR3 is 13 residues long. Sequenced: naive CD4+ T cells from PBMCs. This sample's subset: CD45RA+ positively selected. The rearrangement uses TRBV7-2 and TRBJ1-2, with D possibly matching TRBD1 (6 bases). This TCR derives from a young man in good health. Some clones in this sample may be carry-over from other donors' samples. CDR3 protein: CASSFRGGSGYTF. As DNA, the CDR3 is TGTGCCAGCAGCTTTAGGGGGGGCTCTGGCTACACCTTC.